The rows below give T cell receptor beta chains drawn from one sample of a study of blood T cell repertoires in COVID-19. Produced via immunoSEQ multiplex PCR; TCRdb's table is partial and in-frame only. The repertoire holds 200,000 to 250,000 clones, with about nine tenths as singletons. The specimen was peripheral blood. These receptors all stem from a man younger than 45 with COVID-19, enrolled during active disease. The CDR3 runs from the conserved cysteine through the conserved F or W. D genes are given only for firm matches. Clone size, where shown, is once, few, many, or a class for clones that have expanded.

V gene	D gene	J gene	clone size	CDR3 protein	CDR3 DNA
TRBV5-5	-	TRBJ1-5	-	CASSLAAGHQPQHF	TGTGCCAGCAGCTTGGCCGCAGGGCACCAGCCCCAGCATTTT
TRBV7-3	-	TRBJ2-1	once	CASSLEGNTDEQFF	TGTGCCAGCAGCCTCGAGGGAAATACAGATGAGCAGTTCTTC
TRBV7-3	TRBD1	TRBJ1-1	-	CASSGGTVHTEAFF	TGTGCCAGCAGCGGTGGGACAGTCCACACTGAAGCTTTCTTT
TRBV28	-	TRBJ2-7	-	CASSFSGQGLMLGYF	TGTGCCAGCAGTTTCTCGGGCCAGGGTTTGATGCTGGGGTACTTC
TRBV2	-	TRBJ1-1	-	CASSNPGHLNTEAFF	TGTGCCAGCAGTAACCCGGGACACTTGAACACTGAAGCTTTCTTT
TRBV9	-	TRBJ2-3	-	CASSVAGRSTDTQYF	TGTGCCAGCAGCGTAGCTGGGAGAAGCACAGATACGCAGTATTTT
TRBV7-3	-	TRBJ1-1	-	CASSLMGSGTEAFF	TGTGCCAGCAGCTTAATGGGGAGTGGCACTGAAGCTTTCTTT
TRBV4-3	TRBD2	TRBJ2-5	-	CASSQDESSGVQETQYF	TGCGCCAGCAGCCAAGATGAGTCTAGCGGAGTGCAGGAGACCCAGTACTTC
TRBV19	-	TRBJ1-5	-	CASSIRQGEKPQHF	TGTGCCAGTAGTATAAGGCAGGGCGAGAAGCCCCAGCATTTT
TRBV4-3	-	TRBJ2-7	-	CASSQVLITGNSYEQYF	TGCGCCAGCAGCCAAGTTCTAATAACAGGTAATTCCTACGAGCAGTACTTC
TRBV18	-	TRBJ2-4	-	CASSPLDSLGAKNIQYF	TGTGCCAGCTCACCCCTGGACAGCTTGGGAGCCAAAAACATTCAGTACTTC
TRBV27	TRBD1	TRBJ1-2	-	CASSFRGLYGYTF	TGTGCCAGCAGTTTCAGGGGGCTATATGGCTACACCTTC
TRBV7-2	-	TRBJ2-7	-	CASSGGFGYEQYF	TGTGCCAGCAGCGGGGGGTTTGGGTACGAGCAGTACTTC
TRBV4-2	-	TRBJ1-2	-	CASSPPGGIYGYTF	TGTGCCAGCAGCCCCCCCGGAGGGATCTATGGCTACACCTTC
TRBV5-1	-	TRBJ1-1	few	CASRQGGNTEAFF	TGCGCCAGCAGGCAGGGCGGGAACACTGAAGCTTTCTTT
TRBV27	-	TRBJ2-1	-	CASSRRWGSYDNEQFF	TGTGCCAGCAGCCGAAGGTGGGGCAGTTATGACAATGAGCAGTTCTTC
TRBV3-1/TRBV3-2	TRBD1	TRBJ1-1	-	CASRNGQGPTEAFF	TGTGCCAGCAGAAATGGACAGGGGCCCACTGAAGCTTTCTTT
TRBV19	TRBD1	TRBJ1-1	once	CASSRSGGTEAFF	TGTGCCAGTAGTAGATCAGGGGGCACTGAAGCTTTCTTT
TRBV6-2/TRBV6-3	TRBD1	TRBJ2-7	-	CASSYPGQGLFSYEQYF	TGTGCCAGCAGTTACCCAGGACAGGGCCTTTTCTCCTACGAGCAGTACTTC
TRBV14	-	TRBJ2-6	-	CASSQGSRSGANVLTF	TGTGCCAGCAGCCAAGGAAGCCGCTCTGGGGCCAACGTCCTGACTTTC
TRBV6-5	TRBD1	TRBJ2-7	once	CASSLQGASYEQYF	TGTGCCAGCAGCCTACAGGGGGCCTCCTACGAGCAGTACTTC
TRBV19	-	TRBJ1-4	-	CALPRRTNEKLFF	TGTGCCCTCCCAAGGCGGACTAATGAAAAACTGTTTTTT
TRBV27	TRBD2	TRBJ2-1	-	CASSSGGTTYNEQFF	TGTGCCAGCAGTTCCGGGGGGACGACCTACAATGAGCAGTTCTTC
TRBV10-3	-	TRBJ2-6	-	CAIGGERANVLTF	TGTGCCATCGGAGGAGAGAGGGCCAACGTCCTGACTTTC
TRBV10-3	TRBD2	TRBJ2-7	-	CASRLAPRGEQYF	TGTGCCAGCAGACTAGCGCCTAGGGGGGAGCAGTACTTC
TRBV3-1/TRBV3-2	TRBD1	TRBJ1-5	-	CASSQDQTGAPQSQHF	TGTGCCAGCAGCCAAGATCAGACAGGGGCCCCCCAGTCCCAGCATTTT
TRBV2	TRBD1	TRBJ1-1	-	CAGRQGMNTEAFF	TGTGCCGGAAGACAGGGGATGAACACTGAAGCTTTCTTT
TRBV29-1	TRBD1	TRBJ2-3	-	CSAGRTGRTDTQYF	TGCAGCGCAGGTAGGACAGGGCGCACAGATACGCAGTATTTT
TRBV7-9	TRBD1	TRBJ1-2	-	CASSLGQGWGYGYTF	TGTGCCAGCAGCCTCGGACAGGGATGGGGCTATGGCTACACCTTC
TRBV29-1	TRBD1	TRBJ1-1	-	CSVAGQVNTEAFF	TGCAGCGTAGCCGGACAGGTGAACACTGAAGCTTTCTTT
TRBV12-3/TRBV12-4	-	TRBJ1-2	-	CASSFGGGRTYTF	TGTGCCAGCAGTTTTGGGGGAGGCCGGACTTACACCTTC
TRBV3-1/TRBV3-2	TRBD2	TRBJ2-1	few	CASSQEPGLAGPYNEQFF	TGTGCCAGCAGCCAAGAGCCGGGACTAGCGGGGCCCTACAATGAGCAGTTCTTC
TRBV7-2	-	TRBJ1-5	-	CASSPIGGNQPQHF	TGTGCCAGCAGCCCCATAGGGGGCAATCAGCCCCAGCATTTT
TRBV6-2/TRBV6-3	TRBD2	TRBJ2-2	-	CASSSVAGIYYTGELFF	TGTGCCAGCAGTTCCGTAGCGGGAATTTATTACACCGGGGAGCTGTTTTTT
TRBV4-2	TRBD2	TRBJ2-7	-	CASSPLAGGRPYEQYF	TGTGCCAGCAGCCCGTTAGCGGGGGGGCGTCCATACGAGCAGTACTTC
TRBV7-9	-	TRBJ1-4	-	CASSPKAEKLFF	TGTGCCAGCAGCCCGAAAGCCGAAAAACTGTTTTTT
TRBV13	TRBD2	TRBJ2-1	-	CASSPTGSGGVGEQFF	TGTGCCAGCAGCCCCACGGGTAGCGGGGGGGTGGGTGAGCAGTTCTTC
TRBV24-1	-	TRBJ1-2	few	CATSGGAYGYTF	TGTGCCACCAGTGGCGGGGCCTATGGCTACACCTTC
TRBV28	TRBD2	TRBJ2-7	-	CASSLEAGGLAYEQYF	TGTGCCAGCAGTTTGGAAGCGGGAGGGTTGGCCTACGAGCAGTACTTC
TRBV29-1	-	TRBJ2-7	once	CSVSPRAQPYEQYF	TGCAGCGTTTCCCCGAGGGCCCAGCCCTACGAGCAGTACTTC
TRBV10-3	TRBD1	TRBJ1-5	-	CAISESPGQGIRQPQHF	TGTGCCATCAGTGAGTCGCCCGGACAGGGGATTCGTCAGCCCCAGCATTTT
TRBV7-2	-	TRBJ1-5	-	CASSRQRDQPQHF	TGTGCCAGCAGCCGACAGCGAGATCAGCCCCAGCATTTT
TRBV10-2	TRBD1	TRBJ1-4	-	CASRDRVEEKLFF	TGCGCCAGCAGGGACAGGGTAGAGGAAAAACTGTTTTTT
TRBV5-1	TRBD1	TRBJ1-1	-	CASSFGDRPEAFF	TGCGCCAGCAGCTTCGGGGACAGGCCTGAAGCTTTCTTT
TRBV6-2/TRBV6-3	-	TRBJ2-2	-	CASSGYSTGELFF	TGTGCCAGCAGTGGATACAGCACCGGGGAGCTGTTTTTT
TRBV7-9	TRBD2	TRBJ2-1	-	CASSEGLAGGMGNEQFF	TGTGCCAGCAGCGAAGGACTAGCGGGAGGGATGGGCAATGAGCAGTTCTTC
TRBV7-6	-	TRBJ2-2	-	CASSLQDINLSGELFF	TGTGCCAGCAGCTTACAGGATATTAACCTCAGCGGGGAGCTGTTTTTT
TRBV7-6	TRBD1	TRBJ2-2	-	CASSRGTGGYRTGELFF	TGTGCCAGCAGCCGTGGGACAGGGGGCTACCGCACCGGGGAGCTGTTTTTT
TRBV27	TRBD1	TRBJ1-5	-	CASSLSRDRSNQPQHF	TGTGCCAGCAGTTTATCCCGGGACAGGTCCAATCAGCCCCAGCATTTT
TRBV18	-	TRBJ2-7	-	CASSPPTAYEQYF	TGTGCCAGCTCACCACCGACAGCCTACGAGCAGTACTTC
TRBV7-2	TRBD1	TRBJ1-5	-	CASSLVGQGAQPQHF	TGTGCCAGCAGCTTAGTAGGGCAGGGGGCCCAGCCCCAGCATTTT
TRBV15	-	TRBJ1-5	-	CATSRVGGTSNQPQHF	TGTGCCACCAGCAGAGTAGGGGGAACGAGCAATCAGCCCCAGCATTTT
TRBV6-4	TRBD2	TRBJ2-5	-	CANLAGDETQYF	TGTGCCAATCTAGCGGGAGATGAGACCCAGTACTTC